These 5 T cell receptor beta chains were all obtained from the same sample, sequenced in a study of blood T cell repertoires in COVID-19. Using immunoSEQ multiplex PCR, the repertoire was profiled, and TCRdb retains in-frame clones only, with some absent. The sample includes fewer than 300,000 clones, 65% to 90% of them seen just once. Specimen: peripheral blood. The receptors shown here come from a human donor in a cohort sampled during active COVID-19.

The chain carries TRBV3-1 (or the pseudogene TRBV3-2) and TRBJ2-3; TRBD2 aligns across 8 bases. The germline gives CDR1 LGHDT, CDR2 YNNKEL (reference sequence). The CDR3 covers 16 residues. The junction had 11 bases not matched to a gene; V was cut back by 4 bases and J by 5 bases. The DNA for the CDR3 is TGTGCCAGCAGCCGGATTGCGGGAGGACGGGGAGATACGCAGTATTTT. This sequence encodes CASSRIAGGRGDTQYF.

CDR3 sequence: CATKGVGAGGTYEQYF. The CDR3 DNA sequence: TGTGCCACCAAAGGGGTGGGAGCGGGAGGAACCTACGAGCAGTACTTC. The chain combines TRBV6-6 with TRBJ2-7, with 9 bases fitting TRBD2. The CDR3 totals 16 residues. Looked up from germline, CDR1 is MNHNY and CDR2 is SVGAGI (reference sequence). V trimming: 10 bases; J trimming: 2 bases; junction bases outside the gene matches: 15.

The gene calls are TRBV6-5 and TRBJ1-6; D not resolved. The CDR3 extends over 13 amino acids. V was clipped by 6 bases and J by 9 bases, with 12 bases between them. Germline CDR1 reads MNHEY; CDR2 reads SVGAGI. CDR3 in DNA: TGTGCCAGCAGCGGGCAGGAGGGTTCACCCCTCCACTTT. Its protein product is CASSGQEGSPLHF.

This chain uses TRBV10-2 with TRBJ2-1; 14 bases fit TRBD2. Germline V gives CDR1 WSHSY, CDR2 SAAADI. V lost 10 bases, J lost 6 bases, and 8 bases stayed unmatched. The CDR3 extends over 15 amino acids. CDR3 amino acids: CATRLAGGEGNEQFF. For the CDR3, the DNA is TGCGCCACCCGACTAGCGGGAGGGGAAGGCAATGAGCAGTTCTTC.

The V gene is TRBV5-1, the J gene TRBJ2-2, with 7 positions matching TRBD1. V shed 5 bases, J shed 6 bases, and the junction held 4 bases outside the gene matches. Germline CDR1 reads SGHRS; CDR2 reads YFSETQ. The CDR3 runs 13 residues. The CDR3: CASRRTGPGELFF. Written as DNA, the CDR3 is TGCGCCAGCAGACGGACAGGCCCCGGGGAGCTGTTTTTT. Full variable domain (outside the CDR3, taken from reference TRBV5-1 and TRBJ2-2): KAGVTQTPRYLIKTRGQQVTLSCSPISGHRSVSWYQQTPGQGLQFLFEYFSETQRNKGNFPGRFSGRQFSNSRSEMNVSTLELGDSALYLCASRRTGPGELFFGEGSRLTVL.